This T cell receptor (beta chain) was recorded in a study of yellow fever vaccine responses in identical twins. This clonotype came up a few times. The antigen is not known. General study findings and limits: Twins reportedly showed a vaccine T cell response that seemed partly convergent and partly personalized.

CDR1 and CDR2 from the germline V gene are SNHLY and FYNNEI. The CDR3 runs to 16 residues. Losses at the gene ends were 0 bases for V and 10 bases for J; bases not matched to a gene: 8. TCRdb passed the RT-PCR reads through MiXCR, listing each CDR3 protein once. This sample has approximately 580 distinct CDR3 sequences, with roughly 80% found just once. This chain links TRBV2 with TRBJ1-6; 8 nucleotides match TRBD1. The sample in question was T cells from blood (PBMCs), unsorted or a sorted subset (not recorded which), obtained before or after yellow fever vaccination (not recorded which). This receptor was taken from a female donor who received the yellow fever vaccine. The CDR3 DNA reads TGTGCCAGCAGTGAAGCCCGACAGGGGAGTCACTCACCCCTCCACTTT. Translation: CASSEARQGSHSPLHF.